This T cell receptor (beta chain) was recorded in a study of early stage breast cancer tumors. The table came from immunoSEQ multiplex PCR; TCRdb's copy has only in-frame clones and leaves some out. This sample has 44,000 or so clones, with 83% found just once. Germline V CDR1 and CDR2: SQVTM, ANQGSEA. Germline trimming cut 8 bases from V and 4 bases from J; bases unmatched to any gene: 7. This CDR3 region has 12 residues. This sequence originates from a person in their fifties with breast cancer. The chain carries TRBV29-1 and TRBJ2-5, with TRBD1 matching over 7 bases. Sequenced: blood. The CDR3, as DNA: TGCAGCATACAGGGGAGCGGAGAGACCCAGTACTTC. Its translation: CSIQGSGETQYF.